Following are 5 T cell receptor beta chains from one sample sequenced in a study of cytomegalovirus exposure and HLA in healthy donors. It was with 60 Vbeta and 13 Jbeta primers that the PCR ran. Assay used: immunoSEQ multiplex PCR; TCRdb lists only in-frame clones, some missing. This table has about 150,000 clones, less than 85% appearing once. The sequencing sample was made of PBMCs. Source of these receptors: a woman aged 50 to 65 in good health and CMV-seropositive.

This clone was seen only once. V and J are TRBV6-1 and TRBJ2-3; D is possibly TRBD2 (6 bases). Trimming cost V 4 bases and J 5 bases, with 10 bases left between them. The CDR3 is 13 residues long. Germline V lookup: CDR1 MNHNS, CDR2 SASEGT. CDR3 sequence: CASSARRGDTQYF. The DNA of the CDR3 is TGTGCCAGCAGTGCCCGGCGGGGAGATACGCAGTATTTT.

The rearrangement links TRBV15 to TRBJ2-3; D may be TRBD2 (6 bases). Trimming took 9 bases from V and 0 from J, leaving 16 bases between them. This CDR3 comprises 15 residues. CDR1 and CDR2 (germline): LNHNV, YYDKDF (reference sequence). The CDR3 spells CATSPGGMSTDTQYF. The DNA for the CDR3 is TGTGCCACTTCCCCGGGCGGGATGAGCACAGATACGCAGTATTTT.

J is TRBJ2-1 and V is TRBV19; tentatively, D is TRBD2 (6 bases). Trimming removed 3 bases from V and 8 bases from J, with 20 bases in between. CDR1 is LNHDA, CDR2 SQIVND, per germline (reference sequence). CDR3 length equals 16 residues. The chain's CDR3 is CASSIQGRDFGDEQFF. The DNA of the CDR3 is TGTGCCAGTAGTATTCAGGGCCGGGACTTCGGAGATGAGCAGTTCTTC. Complete variable domain (other parts from reference TRBV19 and TRBJ2-1): DGGITQSPKYLFRKEGQNVTLSCEQNLNHDAMYWYRQDPGQGLRLIYYSQIVNDFQKGDIAEGYSVSREKKESFPLTVTSAQKNPTAFYLCASSIQGRDFGDEQFFGPGTRLTVL.

J is TRBJ1-1 and V is TRBV5-8; 8 positions agree with TRBD1. The J segment lost 5 bases and the V segment lost 4 bases, leaving 7 bases of the junction unmatched. Germline CDR1 is SGHTS and CDR2 is YDEGEE. The CDR3 totals 14 residues. CDR3 bases: TGTGCCAGCAGCGAAACAGGGGGGAGAACTGAAGCTTTCTTT. Amino acid sequence: CASSETGGRTEAFF.

The V call is TRBV7-2, the J call TRBJ1-2, with D hard to call. V shed 5 bases and J shed 10 bases, with 17 bases lying between them. Germline CDR1 and CDR2: SGHTA and FQGNSA. CDR3 length equals 13 residues. DNA of the CDR3: TGTGCCAGCAGCCCAGGAGGGTTGTTCTCCTACACCTTC. It encodes CASSPGGLFSYTF.